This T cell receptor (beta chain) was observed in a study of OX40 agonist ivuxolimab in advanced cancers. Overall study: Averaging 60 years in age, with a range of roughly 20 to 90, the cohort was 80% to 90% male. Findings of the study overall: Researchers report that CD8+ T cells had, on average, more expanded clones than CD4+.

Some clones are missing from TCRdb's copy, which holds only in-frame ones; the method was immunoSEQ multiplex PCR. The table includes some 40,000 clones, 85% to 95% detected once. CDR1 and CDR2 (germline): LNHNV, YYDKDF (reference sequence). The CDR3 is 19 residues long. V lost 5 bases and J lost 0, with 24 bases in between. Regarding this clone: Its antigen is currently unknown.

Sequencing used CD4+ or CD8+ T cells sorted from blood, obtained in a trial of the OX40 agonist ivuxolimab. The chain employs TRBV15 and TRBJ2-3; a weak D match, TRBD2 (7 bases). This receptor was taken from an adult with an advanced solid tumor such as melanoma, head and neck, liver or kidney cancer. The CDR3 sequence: CATSGEGDNLAASTDTQYF. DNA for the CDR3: TGTGCCACCAGCGGGGAGGGGGATAATCTAGCGGCTAGCACAGATACGCAGTATTTT.